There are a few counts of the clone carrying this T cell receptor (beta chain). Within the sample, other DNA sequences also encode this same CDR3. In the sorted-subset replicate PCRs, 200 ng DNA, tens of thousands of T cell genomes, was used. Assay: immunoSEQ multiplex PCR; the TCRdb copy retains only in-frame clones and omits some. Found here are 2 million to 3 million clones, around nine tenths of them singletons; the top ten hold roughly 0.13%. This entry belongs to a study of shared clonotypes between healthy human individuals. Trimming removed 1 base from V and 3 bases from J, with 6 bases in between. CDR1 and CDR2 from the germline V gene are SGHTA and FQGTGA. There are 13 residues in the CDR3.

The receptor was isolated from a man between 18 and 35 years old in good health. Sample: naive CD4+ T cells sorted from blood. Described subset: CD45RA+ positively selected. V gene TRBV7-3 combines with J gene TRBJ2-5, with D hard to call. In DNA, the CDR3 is TGTGCCAGCAGCTTAAGCAGAGAAGAGACCCAGTACTTC. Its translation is CASSLSREETQYF.